This is a list of T cell receptor beta chains from one sample in a study of CD8 T cells in Susac syndrome. TCRdb recomputed calls from the immunoSEQ multiplex PCR reads with MiXCR, one row per CDR3 protein. The sample records about 100,000 distinct CDR3 sequences, 95% being singletons. Sequencing was performed on CD8+ T cells from PBMCs. The receptors here all came from a human donor with Susac syndrome. The CDR3 runs from the conserved cysteine through the conserved F or W. A D gene is named only where the DNA matches it firmly. A row's size may be missing; if present it is once, few, many or a size class.

>-|TRBV7-9|TRBJ2-2|-
CASSLALAGELFF
TGTGCCAGCAGCTTAGCTCTGGCCGGGGAGCTGTTTTTT
>-|TRBV3-1|TRBJ2-7|-
CASSQDMGKYEQYF
TGTGCCAGCAGCCAAGATATGGGAAAGTACGAGCAGTACTTC
>-|TRBV12-3/TRBV12-4|TRBJ2-7|TRBD2
CASSSGTRSYEQYF
TGTGCCAGCAGTTCCGGGACTAGAAGCTACGAGCAGTACTTC
>-|TRBV7-8|TRBJ2-5|-
CASSHRRQVQETQYF
TGTGCCAGCAGCCACCGCCGACAGGTCCAAGAGACCCAGTACTTC
>-|TRBV15|TRBJ2-1|-
CATSREIGPNNEQFF
TGTGCCACCAGCAGAGAGATTGGCCCTAACAATGAGCAGTTCTTC
>-|TRBV15|TRBJ2-6|TRBD1
CATSSPRQGAMGANVLTF
TGTGCCACCAGCAGCCCCCGACAGGGGGCGATGGGGGCCAACGTCCTGACTTTC
>-|TRBV9|TRBJ1-6|-
CASSVGTISPLHF
TGTGCCAGCAGCGTAGGGACTATCTCACCCCTCCACTTT
>-|TRBV20-1|TRBJ2-5|-
CSASGQDGETQYF
TGCAGTGCTAGCGGTCAGGACGGGGAGACCCAGTACTTC
>-|TRBV12-3/TRBV12-4|TRBJ1-1|-
CASSFAPNTEAFF
TGTGCCAGCAGTTTCGCCCCGAACACTGAAGCTTTCTTT
>few|TRBV28|TRBJ1-2|-
CASSLSGFYGYTF
TGTGCCAGCAGTTTATCAGGGTTCTATGGCTACACCTTC
>-|TRBV5-1|TRBJ2-1|TRBD1
CASSLQTGKDEQFF
TGCGCCAGCAGCCTACAGACAGGGAAGGATGAGCAGTTCTTC
>-|TRBV15|TRBJ1-4|TRBD1
CATSRGQGATEKVFF
TGTGCCACCAGCAGAGGGCAGGGGGCTACTGAAAAAGTGTTTTTT
>-|TRBV2|TRBJ2-4|-
CASRPQGYIQYF
TGTGCCAGCAGGCCCCAGGGGTACATTCAGTACTTC
>-|TRBV9|TRBJ2-5|TRBD2
CASSVGLAGGGETQYF
TGTGCCAGCAGCGTAGGTCTAGCGGGAGGCGGAGAGACCCAGTACTTC
>-|TRBV20-1|TRBJ2-5|-
CSARVPPTQYF
TGCAGTGCTAGAGTCCCACCGACCCAGTACTTC
>-|TRBV4-1|TRBJ2-7|-
CASSHRHPSYEQYF
TGCGCCAGCAGCCACCGCCATCCCTCCTACGAGCAGTACTTC
>-|TRBV9|TRBJ2-2|TRBD2
CASSRTSGATGELFF
TGTGCCAGCAGCCGGACTAGCGGGGCCACCGGGGAGCTGTTTTTT
>-|TRBV13|TRBJ1-6|TRBD1
CASSAPGGNGSPLHF
TGTGCCAGCAGCGCCCCAGGGGGTAATGGTTCACCCCTCCACTTT
>-|TRBV28|TRBJ1-2|-
CASSTSGYTF
TGTGCCAGCAGTACTAGTGGCTACACCTTC
>-|TRBV7-9|TRBJ1-2|-
CASSTLGDEAGGYTF
TGTGCCAGCAGCACCTTGGGGGACGAGGCAGGCGGCTACACCTTC
>-|TRBV5-6|TRBJ1-2|-
CASSFGTVGYTF
TGTGCCAGCAGCTTTGGCACTGTTGGCTACACCTTC
>-|TRBV28|TRBJ1-4|-
CASSILATNEKLFF
TGTGCCAGCAGCATACTTGCAACTAATGAAAAACTGTTTTTT
>-|TRBV6-2/TRBV6-3|TRBJ1-5|TRBD1
CASSPDRAPQHF
TGTGCCAGCAGTCCAGACAGGGCGCCCCAGCATTTT
>-|TRBV19|TRBJ2-7|-
CASMGGYEQYF
TGTGCCAGTATGGGGGGCTACGAGCAGTACTTC
>-|TRBV6-5|TRBJ1-2|TRBD1
CASSRDRGGYTF
TGTGCCAGCAGCCGGGACAGGGGGGGCTACACCTTC
>-|TRBV20-1|TRBJ2-5|-
CSAIPAQRAGETQYF
TGCAGTGCGATCCCCGCCCAGCGGGCAGGCGAGACCCAGTACTTC
>-|TRBV2|TRBJ1-2|TRBD1
CASREDRHGYTF
TGTGCCAGCAGGGAGGACAGGCATGGCTACACCTTC
>-|TRBV5-6|TRBJ1-1|-
CASSFGRVGEAFF
TGTGCCAGCAGCTTCGGCAGGGTTGGTGAAGCTTTCTTT
>-|TRBV20-1|TRBJ2-1|-
CSAIGTEDPVYNEQFF
TGCAGTGCCATAGGGACGGAGGATCCTGTTTACAATGAGCAGTTCTTC
>-|TRBV9|TRBJ2-1|-
CASSVGEGGSYNEQFF
TGTGCCAGCAGCGTAGGGGAGGGGGGTTCCTACAATGAGCAGTTCTTC
>-|TRBV6-1|TRBJ1-1|-
CASIKIGPDGGGTEAFF
TGTGCCAGCATCAAAATCGGGCCCGACGGCGGGGGCACTGAAGCTTTCTTT
>-|TRBV14|TRBJ2-1|TRBD2
CASSPLAGGPFNEQFF
TGTGCCAGCAGCCCCTTAGCGGGGGGCCCATTCAATGAGCAGTTCTTC
>-|TRBV7-9|TRBJ2-1|TRBD2
CASSRTSYNEQFF
TGTGCCAGCAGCCGGACTAGCTACAATGAGCAGTTCTTC
>-|TRBV4-1|TRBJ2-7|-
CASSQVTGHLYEQYF
TGCGCCAGCAGCCAAGTCACGGGACACCTATACGAGCAGTACTTC
>-|TRBV11-2|TRBJ2-2|-
CASSLEQGGSATGELFF
TGTGCCAGCAGCTTAGAGCAGGGAGGCTCAGCGACCGGGGAGCTGTTTTTT
>-|TRBV3-1|TRBJ2-3|-
CASSQGKRDTQYF
TGTGCCAGCAGCCAAGGAAAGAGGGATACGCAGTATTTT
>-|TRBV2|TRBJ2-3|-
CASSEWRTTDTQYF
TGTGCCAGCAGTGAGTGGCGGACCACAGATACGCAGTATTTT
>-|TRBV29-1|TRBJ1-2|-
CSVEDFARGGYTF
TGCAGCGTTGAAGATTTTGCGCGGGGCGGCTACACCTTC
>-|TRBV3-1|TRBJ2-5|-
CASSRVTRSQETQYF
TGTGCCAGCAGCCGAGTGACTAGATCCCAAGAGACCCAGTACTTC
>-|TRBV7-2|TRBJ2-1|-
CASSSLGNEQFF
TGTGCCAGCAGCTCCCTAGGGAATGAGCAGTTCTTC
>-|TRBV12-5|TRBJ2-5|TRBD2
CASGLEVAGDQETQYF
TGTGCTAGTGGTCTCGAGGTAGCGGGGGACCAAGAGACCCAGTACTTC
>-|TRBV20-1|TRBJ2-1|-
CSAPKQGNEQFF
TGCAGTGCTCCCAAACAGGGCAATGAGCAGTTCTTC
>-|TRBV7-3|TRBJ2-7|-
CASSLAQGGEQYF
TGTGCCAGCAGCCTCGCCCAGGGGGGCGAGCAGTACTTC
>-|TRBV14|TRBJ2-7|-
CASSQEVGPSSYEQYF
TGTGCCAGCAGCCAAGAAGTGGGCCCGAGCTCCTACGAGCAGTACTTC
>-|TRBV15|TRBJ1-1|-
CATGEANTEAFF
TGTGCCACGGGGGAGGCGAACACTGAAGCTTTCTTT
>once|TRBV3-1|TRBJ2-7|TRBD2
CASSQGGLAGYEQYF
TGTGCCAGCAGCCAAGGTGGACTAGCGGGCTACGAGCAGTACTTC
>-|TRBV27|TRBJ2-7|-
CASSEGRISYEQYF
TGTGCCAGCTCAGAGGGTCGTATCTCCTACGAGCAGTACTTC
>-|TRBV12-3/TRBV12-4|TRBJ2-4|-
CASSPPDRIAKNIQYF
TGTGCCAGCAGTCCCCCGGACAGAATAGCCAAAAACATTCAGTACTTC
>-|TRBV7-9|TRBJ2-7|TRBD2
CASSLKRGDEQYF
TGTGCCAGCAGCCTTAAGCGGGGGGACGAGCAGTACTTC
>-|TRBV6-5|TRBJ2-3|-
CASSYYGLDTQYF
TGTGCCAGCAGTTACTACGGGCTGGATACGCAGTATTTT
>-|TRBV14|TRBJ2-1|-
CASTEPGAHVNEQFF
TGTGCCAGCACCGAACCCGGTGCCCACGTTAATGAGCAGTTCTTC
>few|TRBV28|TRBJ2-7|-
CASSSPGDSYEQYF
TGTGCCAGCAGTTCCCCAGGGGATTCTTACGAGCAGTACTTC
>-|TRBV29-1|TRBJ2-7|TRBD1
CSVEDQDRGYEQYF
TGCAGCGTTGAAGATCAAGACAGGGGCTACGAGCAGTACTTC
>-|TRBV29-1|TRBJ1-4|TRBD1
CSVRDRGFEKLFF
TGCAGCGTTCGGGACAGGGGATTCGAAAAACTGTTTTTT
>-|TRBV7-9|TRBJ2-2|-
CASSLATGELFF
TGTGCCAGCAGCTTAGCTACCGGGGAGCTGTTTTTT